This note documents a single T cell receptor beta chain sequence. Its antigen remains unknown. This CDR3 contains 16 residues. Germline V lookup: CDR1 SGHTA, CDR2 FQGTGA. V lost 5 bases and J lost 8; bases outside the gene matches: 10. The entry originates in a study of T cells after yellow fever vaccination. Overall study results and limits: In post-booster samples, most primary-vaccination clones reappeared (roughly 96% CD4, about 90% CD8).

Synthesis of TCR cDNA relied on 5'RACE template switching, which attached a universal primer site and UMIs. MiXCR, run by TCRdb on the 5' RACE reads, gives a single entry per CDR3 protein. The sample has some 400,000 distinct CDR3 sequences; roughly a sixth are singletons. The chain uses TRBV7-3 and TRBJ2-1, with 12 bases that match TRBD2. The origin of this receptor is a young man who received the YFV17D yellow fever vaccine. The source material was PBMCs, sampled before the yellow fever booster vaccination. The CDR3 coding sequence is TGTGCCAGCAGCCCCGACCGGACTAGCGGGGTCGATGAGCAGTTCTTC. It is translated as CASSPDRTSGVDEQFF.